Listed here are 13 T cell receptor beta chains from one sample, sequenced in a study of blood T cell repertoires in COVID-19. TCRdb keeps only in-frame clones here, not all; method: immunoSEQ multiplex PCR. The table lists 150,000 to 180,000 clones, about 79% of them singletons. The sample was peripheral blood. The origin of the receptors is a woman aged 50 to 65 with acute or convalescent COVID-19.

The chain carries TRBV11-2 and TRBJ2-2, with D possibly TRBD2 on 5 matching bases. Trimming pared 0 bases from V and 1 base from J, leaving 9 bases between. Per germline, CDR1 SGHAT and CDR2 FQNNGV. This CDR3 spans 16 amino acids. The CDR3 loop reads CASSLEMAGNTGELFF. DNA for the CDR3: TGTGCCAGCAGCTTAGAAATGGCGGGGAACACCGGGGAGCTGTTTTTT.

The table lists this clone with a count of one. J is TRBJ2-5 and V is TRBV5-1, with 9 positions matching TRBD1. Looked up from germline, CDR1 is SGHRS and CDR2 is YFSETQ. The CDR3 length is 15 residues. Unmatched junction bases numbered 7, after V lost 2 bases and J lost 5 bases. This CDR3 reads CASSLQGAWRETQYF. The CDR3 nucleotides read TGCGCCAGCAGCTTACAGGGGGCCTGGAGGGAGACCCAGTACTTC.

CDR3 loop: CASSLAATSWEQFF. Here the CDR3 DNA reads TGCGCCAGCAGCTTAGCAGCGACTAGCTGGGAGCAGTTCTTC. V and J are TRBV5-1 and TRBJ2-1, with 7 bases identical to TRBD2. Germline assignment: CDR1 SGHRS and CDR2 YFSETQ. The CDR3 has 14 amino acids. The ends lost 2 bases at V and 10 bases at J; junction bases unmatched: 9.

The gene calls are TRBV15 and TRBJ2-1; TRBD1 matches 7 bases. There are 13 residues in the CDR3. Germline CDR1 is LNHNV and CDR2 is YYDKDF (reference sequence). V was clipped by 4 bases and J by 10 bases; unmatched bases: 7. CDR3 residues: CATSKGQAYEQFF. The CDR3, as DNA: TGTGCCACCAGCAAAGGACAGGCCTACGAGCAGTTCTTC. The complete variable domain, with remaining parts taken from reference TRBV15 and TRBJ2-1, reads DAMVIQNPRYQVTQFGKPVTLSCSQTLNHNVMYWYQQKSSQAPKLLFHYYDKDFNNEADTPDNFQSRRPNTSFCFLDIRSPGLGDTAMYLCATSKGQAYEQFFGPGTRLTVL.

The chain joins TRBV15 to TRBJ2-1; D is perhaps TRBD2 (6 bases). The germline V and J ends were trimmed by 1 base and 6 bases, with 7 bases remaining between them. The germline V gene encodes CDR1 LNHNV and CDR2 YYDKDF (reference sequence). The CDR3 covers 13 residues. CDR3 sequence: CATSRVGGNEQFF. The DNA for the CDR3 is TGTGCCACCAGCAGAGTGGGGGGCAATGAGCAGTTCTTC.

V is TRBV13 and J is TRBJ2-5; D call uncertain. Trimming cost V 5 bases and J 5 bases, with 9 bases left between them. Germline assignment: CDR1 PRHDT and CDR2 FYEKMQ (reference sequence). The length of the CDR3 is 12 residues. CDR3 protein: CASSEERETQYF. Written as DNA, the CDR3 is TGTGCCAGCAGCGAAGAGAGGGAGACCCAGTACTTC.

The V call is TRBV4-3, the J call TRBJ1-6; D call uncertain. Germline V gene data show CDR1 as LGHNA and CDR2 as YSLEER. Trimming cost V 0 bases and J 9 bases, with 15 bases left between them. CDR3 size: 16 residues. Here the CDR3 reads CASSQEFGQSGSPLHF. The CDR3 region has the DNA TGCGCCAGCAGCCAAGAGTTCGGCCAGAGCGGTTCACCCCTCCACTTT.

The gene calls are TRBV6-1 and TRBJ1-2; 9 nucleotides align to TRBD1. Germline V lookup: CDR1 MNHNS, CDR2 SASEGT. V gave up 2 bases and J gave up 5 bases; unmatched junction bases: 3. This CDR3 spans 14 amino acids. CDR3 DNA: TGTGCCAGCAGTGAAAAAGACAGGGGGTATGGCTACACCTTC. Amino acid sequence: CASSEKDRGYGYTF.

The chain joins TRBV15 to TRBJ2-5; a weak D match, TRBD2 (6 bases). The CDR3 consists of 16 residues. The germline gives CDR1 LNHNV, CDR2 YYDKDF (reference sequence). The germline V and J ends were trimmed by 1 base and 1 base, with 13 bases remaining between them. The CDR3: CATSRGSAGSQETQYF. In nucleotides, the CDR3 is TGTGCCACCAGCAGAGGATCGGCGGGGAGCCAAGAGACCCAGTACTTC.

The chain couples TRBV21-1 to TRBJ2-1; the table's D gene call, TRBD1, was not cross checked with the DNA. TRBV21-1 is termed a pseudogene. CDR3 size: 23 residues. CDR3 sequence reads: CASSKAGRGRGPREKGSYNEQFF. The CDR3 DNA reads TGTGCCAGCAGCAAAGCCGGTCGGGGCAGGGGGCCTCGAGAGAAGGGCTCCTACAATGAGCAGTTCTTC.

This clone was observed once. The V gene is TRBV4-3, the J gene TRBJ2-1, with TRBD1 matching over 7 bases. CDR3 length: 15 amino acids. V trimming: 0 bases; J trimming: 7 bases; junction bases outside the gene matches: 6. CDR1 is LGHNA and CDR2 is YSLEER in the germline V gene. The CDR3 coding sequence is TGCGCCAGCAGCCAAGAACCTAACAGGGGAAATGAGCAGTTCTTC. This translates into CASSQEPNRGNEQFF.

The chain links TRBV2 to TRBJ1-1, with TRBD1 matching over 7 bases. The V gene's germline CDR1 is SNHLY and CDR2 FYNNEI. With 6 bases clipped from V and 1 base from J, the junction kept 5 bases outside the gene matches. This CDR3 contains 14 residues. In nucleotides, the CDR3 is TGTGCCAGCAGGGCCCGGACAGGGAACACTGAAGCTTTCTTT. It codes for CASRARTGNTEAFF.

There are a few counts of this clone. Here the CDR3 reads CSVKVSGQSNEKLFF. In DNA, the CDR3 is TGCAGCGTTAAAGTGTCCGGACAGAGTAATGAAAAACTGTTTTTT. The chain couples TRBV29-1 to TRBJ1-4; possibly TRBD1 for D (6 bases). CDR1 SQVTM and CDR2 ANQGSEA come from the germline V gene. This CDR3 comprises 15 residues. The V end was cut by 5 bases, the J end by 4 bases, with 17 bases between.